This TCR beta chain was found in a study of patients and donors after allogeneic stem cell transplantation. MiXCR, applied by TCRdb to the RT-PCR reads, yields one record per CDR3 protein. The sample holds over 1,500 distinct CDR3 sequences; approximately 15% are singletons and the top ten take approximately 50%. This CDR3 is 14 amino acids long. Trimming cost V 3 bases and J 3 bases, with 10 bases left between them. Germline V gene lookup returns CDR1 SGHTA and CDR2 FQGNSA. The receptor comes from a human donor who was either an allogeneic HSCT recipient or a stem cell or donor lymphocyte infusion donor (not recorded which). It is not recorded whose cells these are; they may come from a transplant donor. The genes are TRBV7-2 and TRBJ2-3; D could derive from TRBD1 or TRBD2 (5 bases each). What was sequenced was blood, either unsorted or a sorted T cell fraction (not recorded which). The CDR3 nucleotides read TGTGCCAGCAGCTTCCGGGACCCAACAGATACGCAGTATTTT. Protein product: CASSFRDPTDTQYF. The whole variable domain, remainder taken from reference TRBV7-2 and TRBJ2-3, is GAGVSQSPSNKVTEKGKDVELRCDPISGHTALYWYRQSLGQGLEFLIYFQGNSAPDKSGLPSDRFSAERTGGSVSTLTIQRTQQEDSAVYLCASSFRDPTDTQYFGPGTRLTVL.